This T cell receptor (beta chain) was recovered during a study of cytotoxic CD8 clonotypes in ibrutinib-treated CLL. In the study overall: When averaged across all of the samples, the counts came to 255,043 productive templates and about 90,000 productive rearrangements.

Method: immunoSEQ multiplex PCR; TCRdb's copy keeps in-frame clones and lacks some. The data hold roughly 51,000 clones, with 53% observed a single time. This clone was found a few times. Sequenced material: PBMCs, taken after 12 months of ibrutinib treatment. This clonotype was obtained from a human donor with chronic lymphocytic leukemia.

Here the CDR3 DNA reads TGCGCCAGCAGCTTGGCAGGGACACACAATGAGCAGTTCTTC. Protein product: CASSLAGTHNEQFF. This chain joins TRBV5-1 and TRBJ2-1; possible D gene TRBD1, 6 bases. Trimming removed 0 bases at V and 5 bases at J, with 9 bases between. The CDR3 length is 14 residues. The germline V gene has CDR1 SGHRS and CDR2 YFSETQ.